This record covers a single T cell receptor (beta chain). Its specificity is not known. Treatment reported: oral pan-JAK inhibitor, 5-10 mg twice daily. The data belong to a study of CD8+ T cells in alopecia areata. Study background: Tofacitinib dosing lasted 6 to 18 months, which was then followed by 6 months off drug. Study outcomes and limitations: Expanded CD8+ clones among the top 100, and scalp clonality, were significantly decreased by tofacitinib. Any link of baseline CD8+ expansion to response, resting on one nonresponder, remains uncertain.

The CDR3 is 13 amino acids. Trimming cost V 7 bases and J 1 base, with 10 bases left between them. The germline V gene encodes CDR1 SGHTA and CDR2 FQGNSA. In each case, RNA was isolated and then reverse transcribed into cDNA as the sequencing template. Generated by immunoSEQ multiplex PCR, the TCRdb table keeps only in-frame clones and is missing some. This sample has fewer than 250,000 clones, with 64% found just once. The chain couples TRBV7-2 to TRBJ1-1, with D unresolved. The sequence came from a human donor with alopecia areata. The starting material was CD4+ T cells sorted from blood, obtained at week 4, from a patient treated with tofacitinib. CDR3 nucleotides: TGTGCCAGCAACCTCTTAGGGAACACTGAAGCTTTCTTT. This encodes CASNLLGNTEAFF.